The clone carrying this T cell receptor beta chain turned up a few times. No antigen is known for it. Within the sample, other DNA sequences also encode this same CDR3. These data come from a study of beta chain features in type 1 diabetes. Study results and limitations: People with Type 1 diabetes carried modestly yet significantly shorter TCRB CDR3s in all four CD4+ subsets.

J lost 3 bases, V lost 0 bases, and 1 base had no gene match. The CDR3 runs 14 residues. CDR1 is MNHEY, CDR2 SVGAGI, per germline. Since all of the isolated RNA was reverse transcribed, expressed TCRB transcripts were what got sequenced. TCRdb's table, derived via immunoSEQ multiplex PCR, lists solely in-frame clones and lacks some. The data show 600,000 to 700,000 clones, around 12% seen once. The authors sorted CD4+ naive, central memory, regulatory and stem cell-like memory cells via CD45RO/CCR7/CD25/CD127/CD95/CD27. The receptor comes from a man between 25 and 39 years old with type 1 diabetes. Material for sequencing was naive CD4+ T cells from blood. The chain employs TRBV6-5 and TRBJ2-5, with 7 bases that match TRBD2. CDR3 coding DNA: TGTGCCAGCAGTTACTCAGGGACTAAAGAGACCCAGTACTTC. Protein sequence: CASSYSGTKETQYF.